This T cell receptor beta chain was recorded in a study of cytotoxic CD8 clonotypes in ibrutinib-treated CLL. Study background: Across the patients, approximately ten were relapsed/refractory, 15 treatment-naive and 17 to 18 IGHV unmutated.

Points from the study as a whole: Baseline clonality was higher than in age-matched healthy donors and moved in step with circulating CD8+ T-cell counts.

This table comes from immunoSEQ multiplex PCR, and its TCRdb copy is limited to in-frame clones, with some not included. The table has some 200,000 clones, over 60% seen once. TCR beta library input comprised around 2 micrograms of genomic DNA from cryopreserved PBMCs. Worth noting for this clone: The antigen is unknown.

CDR1 and CDR2 from the germline V gene are MNHEY and SMNVEV (reference sequence). The V and J ends lost 3 bases and 3 bases respectively, with 19 bases between them. This CDR3 has 17 residues. The source of this sequence is a human donor with chronic lymphocytic leukemia. The material was PBMCs, obtained after 24 months of ibrutinib treatment. The V and J genes are TRBV27 and TRBJ2-3, with D possibly matching TRBD1 (7 bases). The CDR3 loop reads CASSFRGGFGGTDTQYF. For the CDR3, the DNA is TGTGCCAGCAGTTTCCGAGGGGGCTTCGGGGGAACAGATACGCAGTATTTT.